This T cell receptor beta chain was captured by sequencing in a study of graft-versus-host responses after intestinal transplantation. Across the whole study: In this cohort, recipients had multivisceral, liver-intestinal, or isolated intestinal transplants. The whole recipient group had anti-thymocyte globulin induction followed by tacrolimus and steroids for around 3 years.

A word on this clone: Antigen specificity is unknown.

Germline CDR1 MDHEN, CDR2 SYDVKM. V shed 5 bases and J 8 bases; nucleotides not matched to a gene: 5. The length of the CDR3 is 12 residues. Findings of the study overall: The highest levels of circulating GvH clones went along with early declines in HvG clones after transplant. GvH clones were identified in recipient marrow, with some first appearing in ileum or blood.

Method: immunoSEQ multiplex PCR; TCRdb's copy keeps in-frame clones and lacks some. The sample lists 55,000 to 75,000 clones, 75% to 90% seen once, with 0.39% in the top ten. Sequences were derived from unstimulated CD4+ T cells sorted from spleen or lymph node cells, sampled before transplant. The gene calls are TRBV28 and TRBJ1-2; 7 bases agree with TRBD1. The origin of this receptor is a human donor who was the organ donor for an intestinal transplant. The CDR3 bases are TGTGCCAGCAGTCCCCAGGGGGTCGGCTACACCTTC. This sequence encodes CASSPQGVGYTF.